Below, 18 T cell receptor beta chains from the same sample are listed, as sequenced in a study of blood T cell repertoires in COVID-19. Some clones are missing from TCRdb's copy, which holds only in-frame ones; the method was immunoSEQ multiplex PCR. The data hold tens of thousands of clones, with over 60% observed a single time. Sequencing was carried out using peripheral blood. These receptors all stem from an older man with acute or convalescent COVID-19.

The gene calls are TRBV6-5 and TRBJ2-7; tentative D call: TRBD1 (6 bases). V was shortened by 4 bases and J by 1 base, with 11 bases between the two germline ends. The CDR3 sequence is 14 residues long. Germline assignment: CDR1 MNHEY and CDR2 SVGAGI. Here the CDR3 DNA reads TGTGCCAGCAGTTTATTACAGGGTTCCTACGAGCAGTACGTC. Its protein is CASSLLQGSYEQYV.

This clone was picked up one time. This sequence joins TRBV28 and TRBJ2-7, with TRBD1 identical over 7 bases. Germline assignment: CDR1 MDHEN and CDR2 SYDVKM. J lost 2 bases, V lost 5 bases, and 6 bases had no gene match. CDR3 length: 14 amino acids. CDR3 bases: TGTGCCAGCAGTACCGGGACAGCAACCTACGAGCAGTACTTC. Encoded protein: CASSTGTATYEQYF.

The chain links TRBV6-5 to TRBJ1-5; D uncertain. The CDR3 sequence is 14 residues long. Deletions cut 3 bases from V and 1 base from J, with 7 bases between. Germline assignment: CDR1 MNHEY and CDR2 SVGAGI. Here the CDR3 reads CASSYRGSNQPQHF. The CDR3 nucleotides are TGTGCCAGCAGTTATAGAGGGAGCAATCAGCCCCAGCATTTT.

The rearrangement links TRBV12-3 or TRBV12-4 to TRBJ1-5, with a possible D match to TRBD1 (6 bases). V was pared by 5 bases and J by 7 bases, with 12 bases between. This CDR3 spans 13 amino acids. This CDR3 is CASSGQSQQPQHF. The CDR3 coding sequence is TGTGCCAGCAGTGGACAGTCTCAACAGCCCCAGCATTTT.

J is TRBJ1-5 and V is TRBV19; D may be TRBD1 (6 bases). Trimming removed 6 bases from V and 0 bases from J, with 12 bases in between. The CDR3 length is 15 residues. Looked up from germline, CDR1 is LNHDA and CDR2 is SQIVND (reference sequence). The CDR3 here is CASSEGTSSNQPQHF. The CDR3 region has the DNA TGTGCCAGTAGCGAAGGGACATCTAGCAATCAGCCCCAGCATTTT.

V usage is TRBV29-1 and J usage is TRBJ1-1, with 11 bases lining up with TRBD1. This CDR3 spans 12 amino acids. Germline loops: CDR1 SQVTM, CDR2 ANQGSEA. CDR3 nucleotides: TGCAGGGCGGGACAGGGGGACACTGAAGCTTTCTTT. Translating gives CRAGQGDTEAFF.

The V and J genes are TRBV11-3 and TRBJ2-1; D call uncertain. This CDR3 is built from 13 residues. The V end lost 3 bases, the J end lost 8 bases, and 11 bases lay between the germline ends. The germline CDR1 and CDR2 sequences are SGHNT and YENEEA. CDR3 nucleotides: TGTGCCAGCAGCTTGGAGAGCAAGGATGAGCAGTTCTTC. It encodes CASSLESKDEQFF. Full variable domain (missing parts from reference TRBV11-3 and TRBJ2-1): EAGVVQSPRYKIIEKKQPVAFWCNPISGHNTLYWYLQNLGQGPELLIRYENEEAVDDSQLPKDRFSAERLKGVDSTLKIQPAELGDSAVYLCASSLESKDEQFFGPGTRLTVL.

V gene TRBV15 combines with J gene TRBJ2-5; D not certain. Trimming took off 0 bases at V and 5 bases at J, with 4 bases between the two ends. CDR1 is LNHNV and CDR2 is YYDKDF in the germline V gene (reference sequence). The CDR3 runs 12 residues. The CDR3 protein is CATSRDPETQYF. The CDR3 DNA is TGTGCCACCAGCAGAGACCCGGAGACCCAGTACTTC.

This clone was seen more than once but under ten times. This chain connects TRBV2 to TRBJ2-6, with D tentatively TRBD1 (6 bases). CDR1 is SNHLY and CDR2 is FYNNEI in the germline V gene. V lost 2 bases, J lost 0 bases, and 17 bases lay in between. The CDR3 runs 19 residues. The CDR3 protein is CASSERSGTLLSGANVLTF. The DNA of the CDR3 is TGTGCCAGCAGTGAAAGGTCCGGGACACTACTCTCTGGGGCCAACGTCCTGACTTTC.

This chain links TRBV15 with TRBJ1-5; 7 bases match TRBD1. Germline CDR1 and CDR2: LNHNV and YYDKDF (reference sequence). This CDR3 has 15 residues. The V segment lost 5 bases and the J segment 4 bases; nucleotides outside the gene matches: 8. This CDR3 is CATSFPGTENQPQHF. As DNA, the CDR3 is TGTGCCACCAGCTTCCCCGGGACAGAAAATCAGCCCCAGCATTTT.

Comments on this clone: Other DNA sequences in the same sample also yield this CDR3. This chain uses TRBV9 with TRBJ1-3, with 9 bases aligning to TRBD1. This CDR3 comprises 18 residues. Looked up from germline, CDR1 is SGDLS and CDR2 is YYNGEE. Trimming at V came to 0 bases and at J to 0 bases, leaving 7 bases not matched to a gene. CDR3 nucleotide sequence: TGTGCCAGCAGCGTAGGGTCCGGGACAGGGCACTCTGGAAACACCATATATTTT. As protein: CASSVGSGTGHSGNTIYF.

In DNA, the CDR3 is TGTGCCAGCAGCTTCCTGACAGGGTTGTCCTACGAGCAGTACTTC. It specifies CASSFLTGLSYEQYF. The gene calls are TRBV11-2 and TRBJ2-7; TRBD1 agrees at 7 bases. Trimming at V came to 3 bases and at J to 1 base, leaving 6 bases not matched to a gene. Germline assignment: CDR1 SGHAT and CDR2 FQNNGV. The CDR3 loop spans 15 amino acids.

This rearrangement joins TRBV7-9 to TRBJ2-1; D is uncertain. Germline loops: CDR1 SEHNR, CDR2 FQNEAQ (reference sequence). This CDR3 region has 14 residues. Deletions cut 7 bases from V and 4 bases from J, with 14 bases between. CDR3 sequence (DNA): TGTGCCAGCACCGCCGACTCATCGTACAATGAGCAGTTCTTC. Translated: CASTADSSYNEQFF. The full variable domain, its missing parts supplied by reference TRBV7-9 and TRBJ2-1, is DTGVSQNPRHKITKRGQNVTFRCDPISEHNRLYWYRQTLGQGPEFLTYFQNEAQLEKSRLLSDRFSAERPKGSFSTLEIQRTEQGDSAMYLCASTADSSYNEQFFGPGTRLTVL.

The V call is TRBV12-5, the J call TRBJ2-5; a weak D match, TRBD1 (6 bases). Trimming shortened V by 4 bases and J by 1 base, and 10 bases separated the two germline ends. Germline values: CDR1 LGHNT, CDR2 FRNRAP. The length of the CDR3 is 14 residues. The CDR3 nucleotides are TGTGCTAGTGGTTCCGGGACATTCCAAGAGACCCAGTACTTC. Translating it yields CASGSGTFQETQYF.

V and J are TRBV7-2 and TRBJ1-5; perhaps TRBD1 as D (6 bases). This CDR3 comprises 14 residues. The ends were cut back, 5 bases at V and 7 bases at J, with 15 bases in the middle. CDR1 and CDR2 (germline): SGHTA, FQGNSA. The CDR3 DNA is TGTGCCAGCAGCCTGGACAGCTCCAAACAGCCCCAGCATTTT. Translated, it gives CASSLDSSKQPQHF.

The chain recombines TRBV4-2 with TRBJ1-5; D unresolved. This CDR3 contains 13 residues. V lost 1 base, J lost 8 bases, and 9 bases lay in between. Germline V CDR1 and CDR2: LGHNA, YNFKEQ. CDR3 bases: TGTGCCAGCAGCCAAGGAGGTAGTGAGCCCCAGCATTTT. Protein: CASSQGGSEPQHF.

The CDR3 DNA reads as TGTGCCAGCAGTGAGACATTCGTGGCAGGGCGTATTCAGCCCCAGCATTTT. Translating gives CASSETFVAGRIQPQHF. This sequence joins TRBV6-1 and TRBJ1-5, with D possibly TRBD1 on 5 matching bases. CDR1 and CDR2 from the germline V gene are MNHNS and SASEGT. The V end was cut by 3 bases, the J end by 6 bases, with 21 bases between. This CDR3 contains 17 residues.

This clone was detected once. Here the CDR3 reads CASSTQGTIYGYTF. The CDR3 coding sequence is TGTGCCAGTAGTACCCAGGGGACTATTTATGGCTACACCTTC. The chain employs TRBV19 and TRBJ1-2, with D possibly being TRBD1 (6 bases). Germline V CDR1 and CDR2: LNHDA, SQIVND (reference sequence). CDR3 size: 14 residues. V lost 4 bases, J lost 5 bases, and 14 bases lay in between.